This T cell receptor beta chain derives from a study of chemoradiotherapy in HPV16-positive cancers. This CDR3 comprises 16 residues. V shed 0 bases, J shed 7 bases, and the junction held 4 bases outside the gene matches. In germline, CDR1 is MNHNS, CDR2 SASEGT. Repertoires were generated with immunoSEQ multiplex PCR, while TCRdb's copy carries only in-frame clones and drops some. The table records about 35,000 clones, roughly 78% of them present only once. The chain carries TRBV6-1 and TRBJ1-5; 12 positions agree with TRBD1. This specimen was blood, taken from a patient who underwent chemoradiotherapy. The source of this sequence is a human donor with HPV-associated anogenital cancer. The chain's CDR3 is CASSEAGTGGWQPQHF. The DNA for the CDR3 is TGTGCCAGCAGTGAAGCCGGGACAGGGGGCTGGCAGCCCCAGCATTTT.